The 23 T cell receptor beta chains below were found in one sample sequenced in a study of beta chain features in type 1 diabetes. Regarding the study as a whole: There was a moderate but significant shortening of TCRB CDR3s in all four CD4+ subsets of Type 1 diabetes patients.

The isolated RNA, all of it, was reverse transcribed, so expressed TCRB transcripts were what got sequenced. Using immunoSEQ multiplex PCR, the repertoire was profiled, and TCRdb retains in-frame clones only, with some absent. The data show a few hundred thousand clones, 16% seen once. No cognate antigen is known for these TCRs. The sample taken for sequencing was naive CD4+ T cells from blood. The receptor source for this set is a man aged 30 to 39 with type 1 diabetes.

In its sample, this clone was seen a few times. The V gene is TRBV5-1, the J gene TRBJ2-6; D uncertain. Germline lookup yields CDR1 SGHRS and CDR2 YFSETQ. Trimming took off 0 bases at V and 2 bases at J, with 6 bases between the two ends. The CDR3 runs 15 residues. CDR3 nucleotides: TGCGCCAGCAGCTTGGACCTTACTGGGGCCAACGTCCTGACTTTC. It codes for CASSLDLTGANVLTF.

The chain links TRBV4-2 to TRBJ2-3; 10 bases are a match to TRBD2. This CDR3 spans 15 amino acids. Per the germline V gene, CDR1 is LGHNA and CDR2 is YNFKEQ. V gave up 4 bases and J gave up 6 bases; unmatched junction bases: 7. CDR3 nucleotide sequence: TGTGCCAGCAGCCTACCGGGACTAGCGACGGATACGCAGTATTTT. Translation gives CASSLPGLATDTQYF.

This clone showed up just a few times. V usage is TRBV29-1 and J usage is TRBJ2-5; TRBD2 matches 8 bases. The trim removed 5 bases at V and 5 bases at J, leaving 4 bases unmatched. This CDR3 spans 12 amino acids. Looked up from germline, CDR1 is SQVTM and CDR2 is ANQGSEA. The CDR3 spells CSVSAGAETQYF. The CDR3 nucleotides are TGCAGCGTTTCAGCGGGGGCGGAGACCCAGTACTTC.

The chain joins TRBV5-4 to TRBJ1-1, with D possibly being TRBD1 (5 bases). Trimming cost V 4 bases and J 7 bases, with 17 bases left between them. The V gene's germline CDR1 is SGHNT and CDR2 YYREEE (reference sequence). The CDR3 loop spans 14 amino acids. In DNA form, the CDR3 reads TGTGCCAGCAGCCAGGACATGGGGCTCCTTGAAGCTTTCTTT. Amino acids: CASSQDMGLLEAFF.

The chain is built from TRBV30 and TRBJ2-1, with unresolved D. Germline CDR1 GTSNPN, CDR2 SVGIG (reference sequence). CDR3 length equals 13 residues. Trimming took 5 bases from V and 9 from J, leaving 17 bases between them. CDR3 nucleotide sequence: TGTGCCTGGTGCCCGGTAGTATATAGTGAGCAGTTCTTC. Its protein is CAWCPVVYSEQFF.

The rearrangement links TRBV4-3 to TRBJ1-1, with unresolved D. CDR3 length equals 14 residues. Deletions cut 2 bases from V and 3 bases from J, with 10 bases between. CDR1 is LGHNA, CDR2 YSLEER, per germline. CDR3 sequence reads: CASSQPDRYTEAFF. DNA for the CDR3: TGCGCCAGCAGCCAACCGGACCGCTACACTGAAGCTTTCTTT.

This clone was observed a few times. The V call is TRBV11-2, the J call TRBJ2-5, with 14 nucleotides matching TRBD2. Per the germline V gene, CDR1 is SGHAT and CDR2 is FQNNGV. The V and J ends lost 5 bases and 3 bases, in that order; junction bases with no gene match: 5. The CDR3 runs to 16 residues. The chain's CDR3 is CASSGPGLAGEETQYF. The DNA of the CDR3 is TGTGCCAGCAGCGGTCCGGGACTAGCGGGAGAAGAGACCCAGTACTTC.

This clone has only a few counts. The chain carries TRBV29-1 and TRBJ2-5, with TRBD2 matching over 14 bases. Trimming removed 7 bases from V and 4 bases from J; junction bases left unmatched: 11. This CDR3 is built from 16 residues. Looked up from germline, CDR1 is SQVTM and CDR2 is ANQGSEA. Here the CDR3 reads CSGVSGTSGRGETQYF. Written as DNA, the CDR3 is TGCAGCGGAGTATCAGGGACTAGCGGGAGAGGAGAGACCCAGTACTTC.

Only a few counts were recorded for this clone. DNA of the CDR3: TGCGCCAGCAGCCTTACGACTAGCGACGGCACAGATACGCAGTATTTT. Translation: CASSLTTSDGTDTQYF. The V call is TRBV4-1, the J call TRBJ2-3, with 8 nucleotides matching TRBD2. The CDR3 is 16 residues long. Germline V gene data show CDR1 as MGHRA and CDR2 as YSYEKL. With 4 bases clipped from V and 1 base from J, the junction kept 7 bases outside the gene matches.

This clone has only a few counts. The chain combines TRBV7-9 with TRBJ2-3; D not certain. Trimming left V 2 bases short and J 0 bases short, with 9 bases between. CDR3 length: 15 residues. CDR1 SEHNR and CDR2 FQNEAQ come from the germline V gene (reference sequence). In DNA form, the CDR3 reads TGTGCCAGCAGCTTAAAGGGCGCTAGCACAGATACGCAGTATTTT. Encoded protein: CASSLKGASTDTQYF.

The genes are TRBV5-1 and TRBJ2-3; the D gene is possibly TRBD1 (5 bases). CDR3 length: 15 amino acids. Germline V gives CDR1 SGHRS, CDR2 YFSETQ. Trimming took off 4 bases at V and 0 bases at J, with 12 bases between the two ends. CDR3 in DNA: TGCGCCAGCAGCCAGGAGACAGCTAGCACAGATACGCAGTATTTT. Its protein product is CASSQETASTDTQYF.

This clone was picked up a small number of times. The genes are TRBV19 and TRBJ2-1; D call uncertain. The CDR3 has 15 residues. Germline V lookup: CDR1 LNHDA, CDR2 SQIVND (reference sequence). V was clipped by 7 bases and J by 0 bases, with 13 bases between them. This CDR3 reads CASMEKVSSYNEQFF. The CDR3 DNA reads as TGTGCCAGTATGGAGAAGGTGAGCTCCTACAATGAGCAGTTCTTC. The entire variable domain, with the rest obtained from reference TRBV19 and TRBJ2-1, is as follows: DGGITQSPKYLFRKEGQNVTLSCEQNLNHDAMYWYRQDPGQGLRLIYYSQIVNDFQKGDIAEGYSVSREKKESFPLTVTSAQKNPTAFYLCASMEKVSSYNEQFFGPGTRLTVL.

This chain connects TRBV28 to TRBJ1-5; D uncertain. The CDR3 contains 15 residues. V lost 8 bases to trimming and J lost 1 base, with 15 bases between them. Germline CDR1 MDHEN, CDR2 SYDVKM. The CDR3, as DNA: TGTGCCAGCTCAATCGGGCCGACGAGCAATCAGCCCCAGCATTTT. This translates into CASSIGPTSNQPQHF.

The rearrangement joins TRBV25-1 to TRBJ2-7, with 11 bases lining up with TRBD2. This CDR3 contains 13 residues. V lost 9 bases, J lost 1 base, and 2 bases stayed unmatched. Germline assignment: CDR1 MGHDK and CDR2 SYGVNS. The CDR3 DNA sequence: TGTGCCAGTAGACTAGCGGGGTCCTACGAGCAGTACTTC. Protein: CASRLAGSYEQYF.

The chain joins TRBV6-6 to TRBJ2-5; possible D gene TRBD1, 5 bases. This CDR3 contains 13 residues. CDR1 and CDR2 from the germline V gene are MNHNY and SVGAGI (reference sequence). V lost 10 bases and J lost 0, with 12 bases in between. The CDR3 sequence is CAIAQADQETQYF. In DNA form, the CDR3 reads TGTGCCATCGCACAGGCGGACCAAGAGACCCAGTACTTC.

This clone has more than one count but fewer than ten. The J gene is TRBJ2-2, the V gene TRBV4-2; 10 bases are shared with TRBD2. CDR3 length: 18 amino acids. Germline values: CDR1 LGHNA, CDR2 YNFKEQ. With V trimmed by 2 bases and J by 5 bases, 11 bases remained unmatched. The CDR3 reads CASSQRRASGSGTGELFF. CDR3 DNA sequence: TGTGCCAGCAGCCAACGGAGGGCTAGCGGGAGTGGAACCGGGGAGCTGTTTTTT.

The chain employs TRBV5-1 and TRBJ2-2; D not certain. This CDR3 contains 16 residues. V lost 4 bases to trimming and J lost 2 bases, with 15 bases between them. The V gene's germline CDR1 is SGHRS and CDR2 YFSETQ. The CDR3 sequence: CASSPATAINTGELFF. The CDR3 DNA reads TGCGCCAGCAGCCCCGCAACAGCGATAAACACCGGGGAGCTGTTTTTT.

This clone was counted only a few times. As DNA, the CDR3 is TGTGCCAGCAGCCTTGACAGGGCGCCACGTGGAGGCTACACCTTC. It specifies CASSLDRAPRGGYTF. The rearrangement uses TRBV4-2 and TRBJ1-2, with TRBD1 identical over 7 bases. The CDR3 runs 15 residues. Germline lookup yields CDR1 LGHNA and CDR2 YNFKEQ. Trimming took 4 bases from V and 8 from J; bases not matched to a gene: 13.

V usage is TRBV5-1 and J usage is TRBJ2-5, with 11 bases lining up with TRBD1. The germline CDR1 and CDR2 sequences are SGHRS and YFSETQ. This CDR3 region has 17 residues. The junction had 8 bases not matched to a gene; V was cut back by 2 bases and J by 2 bases. The DNA of the CDR3 is TGCGCCAGCAGCTTAAGCGGACAGGGGGCTCGGCAAGAGACCCAGTACTTC. Amino acid sequence: CASSLSGQGARQETQYF.

The rearrangement links TRBV7-2 to TRBJ1-4; perhaps TRBD1 as D (6 bases). Trimming took off 8 bases at V and 4 bases at J, with 11 bases between the two ends. Germline V lookup: CDR1 SGHTA, CDR2 FQGNSA. This CDR3 spans 13 amino acids. This CDR3 reads CASCGTSNEKLFF. CDR3 bases: TGTGCCAGCTGCGGGACAAGTAATGAAAAACTGTTTTTT.

The V and J genes are TRBV9 and TRBJ2-1; 10 nucleotides line up with TRBD2. Trimming at V came to 4 bases and at J to 4 bases, leaving 5 bases not matched to a gene. The CDR3 contains 15 residues. Germline loops: CDR1 SGDLS, CDR2 YYNGEE. CDR3 nucleotide sequence: TGTGCCAGCAGCTATCTAGCGGGAGCGTACAATGAGCAGTTCTTC. This translates into CASSYLAGAYNEQFF.

The V call is TRBV29-1, the J call TRBJ2-5, with no clear D. The ends were cut back, 4 bases at V and 2 bases at J, with 11 bases in the middle. Germline V gene data show CDR1 as SQVTM and CDR2 as ANQGSEA. This CDR3 has 13 residues. CDR3 sequence: CSVGRKLQETQYF. The DNA of the CDR3 is TGCAGCGTTGGCAGGAAACTGCAAGAGACCCAGTACTTC.

In this sample, this clone turned up a few times. This chain uses TRBV29-1 with TRBJ2-1; 9 bases align to TRBD2. V dropped 7 bases and J dropped 7; count of bases not matched to a gene: 14. Germline CDR1 and CDR2: SQVTM and ANQGSEA. CDR3 length: 15 residues. The CDR3 region is CSGSRGRAEVNEQFF. In DNA, the CDR3 is TGCAGCGGAAGTCGCGGGAGGGCCGAGGTAAATGAGCAGTTCTTC.